These 6 T cell receptor beta chains came from one sample sequenced in a study of blood T cell repertoires in COVID-19. Libraries were prepared by immunoSEQ multiplex PCR; TCRdb keeps only in-frame clonotypes and omits some of them. Altogether approximately 110,000 clones are present, 70% to 85% being singletons, with the ten largest covering around 0.9%. Sequenced input: peripheral blood. The receptor set was obtained from a human donor with acute or convalescent COVID-19. The donor label of this sample is uncertain.

Only a few counts were recorded for this clone. The genes are TRBV27 and TRBJ2-7; perhaps TRBD2 as D (6 bases). The CDR3 covers 16 residues. Germline CDR1 MNHEY, CDR2 SMNVEV (reference sequence). V gave up 2 bases and J gave up 1 base, with 15 bases separating them. CDR3 sequence: CASSLVGGGKSYEQYF. The CDR3 coding sequence is TGTGCCAGCAGTTTAGTGGGTGGGGGGAAGTCCTACGAGCAGTACTTC.

This rearrangement joins TRBV7-9 to TRBJ1-4; D is unclear. CDR3 size: 12 residues. V lost 5 bases, J lost 5 bases, and 6 bases lay in between. Germline loops: CDR1 SEHNR, CDR2 FQNEAQ (reference sequence). CDR3 loop: CASSPKNEKLFF. Written as DNA, the CDR3 is TGTGCCAGCAGCCCTAAGAATGAAAAACTGTTTTTT.

The chain has TRBV15 and TRBJ1-1; D uncertain. Per the germline V gene, CDR1 is LNHNV and CDR2 is YYDKDF (reference sequence). The CDR3 sequence is 13 residues long. V lost 0 bases, J lost 1 base, and 3 bases lay in between. CDR3 in amino acids: CATSRDQNTEAFF. DNA of the CDR3: TGTGCCACCAGCAGAGACCAGAACACTGAAGCTTTCTTT.

The chain uses TRBV14 and TRBJ1-1; the D gene is possibly TRBD1 (5 bases). Trimming removed 4 bases from V and 0 bases from J, with 9 bases in between. The CDR3 covers 14 residues. Germline V gene sequence: CDR1 SGHDN, CDR2 FVKESK. The CDR3 DNA reads TGTGCCAGCAGCCGCGCAGGGATGAACACTGAAGCTTTCTTT. Its translation: CASSRAGMNTEAFF.

The J gene is TRBJ1-2, the V gene TRBV5-1, with 7 bases aligning to TRBD1. The V segment lost 5 bases and the J segment 0 bases; nucleotides outside the gene matches: 10. Germline assignment: CDR1 SGHRS and CDR2 YFSETQ. The CDR3 spans 16 residues. The CDR3, as DNA: TGCGCCAGCAGGCAACTTCGGGACAGAGCTAACTATGGCTACACCTTC. This encodes CASRQLRDRANYGYTF.

The chain employs TRBV18 and TRBJ2-2, with unresolved D. Germline V CDR1 and CDR2: KGHSH, LQKENI. The germline V and J ends were trimmed by 3 bases and 6 bases, with 11 bases remaining between them. The CDR3 is made up of 14 amino acids. CDR3 sequence: CASSPLEYSGELFF. CDR3 coding DNA: TGTGCCAGCTCACCTCTGGAGTACTCCGGGGAGCTGTTTTTT.